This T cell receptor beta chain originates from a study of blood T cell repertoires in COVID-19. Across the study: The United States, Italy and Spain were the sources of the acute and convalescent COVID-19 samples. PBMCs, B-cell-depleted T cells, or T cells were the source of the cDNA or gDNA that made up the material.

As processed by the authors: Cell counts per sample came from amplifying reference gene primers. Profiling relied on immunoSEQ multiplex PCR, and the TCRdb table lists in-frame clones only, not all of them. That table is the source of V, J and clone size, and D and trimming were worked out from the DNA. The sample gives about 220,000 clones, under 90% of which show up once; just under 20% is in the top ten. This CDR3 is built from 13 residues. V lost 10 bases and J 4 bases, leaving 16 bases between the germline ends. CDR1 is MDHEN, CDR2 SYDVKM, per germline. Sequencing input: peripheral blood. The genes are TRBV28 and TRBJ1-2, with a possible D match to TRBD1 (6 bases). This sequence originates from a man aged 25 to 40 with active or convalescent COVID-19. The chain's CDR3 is CATGGGLGYGYTF. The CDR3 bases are TGTGCCACCGGGGGGGGGCTCGGCTATGGCTACACCTTC.